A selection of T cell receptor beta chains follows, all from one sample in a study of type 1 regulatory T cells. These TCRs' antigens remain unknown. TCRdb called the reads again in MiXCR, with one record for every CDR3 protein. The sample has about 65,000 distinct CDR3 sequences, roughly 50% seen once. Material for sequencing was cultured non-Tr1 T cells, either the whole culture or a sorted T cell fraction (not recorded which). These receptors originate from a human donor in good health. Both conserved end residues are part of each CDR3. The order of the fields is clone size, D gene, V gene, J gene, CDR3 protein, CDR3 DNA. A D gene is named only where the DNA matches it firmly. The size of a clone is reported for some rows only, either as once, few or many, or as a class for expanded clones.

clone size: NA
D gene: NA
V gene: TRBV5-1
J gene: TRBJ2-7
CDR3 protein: CASSANNDGTREQYF
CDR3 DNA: TGCGCCAGCAGCGCCAACAACGACGGGACAAGAGAGCAGTACTTC

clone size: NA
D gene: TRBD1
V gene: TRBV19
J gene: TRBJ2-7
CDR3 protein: CASSHRDRNYEQYF
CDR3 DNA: TGTGCCAGTAGTCACCGGGACAGAAATTACGAGCAGTACTTC

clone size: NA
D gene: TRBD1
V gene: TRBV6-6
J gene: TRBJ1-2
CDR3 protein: CASSYDEGAYGYTF
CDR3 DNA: TGTGCCAGCAGTTACGACGAGGGGGCATATGGCTACACCTTC

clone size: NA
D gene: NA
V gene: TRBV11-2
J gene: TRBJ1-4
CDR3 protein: CASSSDNMRRNEKLFF
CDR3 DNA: TGTGCCAGCAGCTCGGACAATATGAGACGCAATGAAAAACTGTTTTTT

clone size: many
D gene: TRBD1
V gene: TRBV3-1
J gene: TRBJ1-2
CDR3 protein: CASSAQPSQGAGDGYTF
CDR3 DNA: TGTGCCAGCAGCGCTCAGCCCTCGCAGGGGGCCGGAGATGGCTACACCTTC

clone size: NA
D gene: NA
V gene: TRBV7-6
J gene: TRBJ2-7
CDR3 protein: CASSLGGQEGVTYERYF
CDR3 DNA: TGTGCCAGCAGCTTAGGAGGGCAAGAAGGTGTGACCTACGAGCGGTACTTC

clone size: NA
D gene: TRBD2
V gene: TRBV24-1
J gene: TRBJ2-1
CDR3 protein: CATSDIKRGAYNEQFF
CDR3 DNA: TGTGCCACCAGTGACATCAAGCGGGGGGCTTACAATGAGCAGTTCTTC

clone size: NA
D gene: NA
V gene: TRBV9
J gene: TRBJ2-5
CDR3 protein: CASSVGGGQETQYF
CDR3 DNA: TGTGCCAGCAGCGTAGGTGGCGGCCAAGAGACCCAGTACTTC

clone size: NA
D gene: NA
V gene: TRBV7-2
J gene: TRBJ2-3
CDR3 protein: CASSLGPPGATDTQYF
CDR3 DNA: TGTGCCAGCAGCTTAGGACCCCCGGGGGCTACAGATACGCAGTATTTT

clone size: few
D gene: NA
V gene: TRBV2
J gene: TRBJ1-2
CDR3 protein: CASSDPGAGGYTF
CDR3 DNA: TGTGCCAGCAGTGACCCGGGGGCTGGGGGCTACACCTTC

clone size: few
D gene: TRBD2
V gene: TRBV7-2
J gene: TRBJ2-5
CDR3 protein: CASSIYLAGGSETQYF
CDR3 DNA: TGTGCCAGCAGCATCTACTTAGCGGGGGGGTCGGAGACCCAGTACTTC

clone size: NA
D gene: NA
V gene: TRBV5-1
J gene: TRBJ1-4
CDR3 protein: CASSLGRGEKLFF
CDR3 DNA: TGCGCCAGCAGCCTTGGACGAGGGGAAAAACTGTTTTTT

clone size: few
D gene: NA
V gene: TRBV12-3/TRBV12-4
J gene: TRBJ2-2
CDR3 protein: CASRTTNTGELFF
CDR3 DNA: TGTGCCAGCAGGACGACAAACACCGGGGAGCTGTTTTTT

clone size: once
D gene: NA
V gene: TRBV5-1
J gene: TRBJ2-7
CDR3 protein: CASSLGPNGLQYF
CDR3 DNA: TGCGCCAGCAGCCTAGGACCGAATGGATTGCAGTACTTC

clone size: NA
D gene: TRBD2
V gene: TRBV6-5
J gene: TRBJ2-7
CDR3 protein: CASVAGAGYEQYF
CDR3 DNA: TGTGCCAGCGTAGCGGGGGCTGGTTACGAGCAGTACTTC

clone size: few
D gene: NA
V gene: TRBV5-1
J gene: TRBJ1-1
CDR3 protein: CAARTDSNTEAFF
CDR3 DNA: TGCGCCGCCCGGACAGACTCGAACACTGAAGCTTTCTTT

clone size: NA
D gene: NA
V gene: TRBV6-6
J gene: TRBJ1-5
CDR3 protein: CASSLRGNSNQPQHF
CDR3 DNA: TGTGCCAGCAGCCTTCGGGGTAATAGCAATCAGCCCCAGCATTTT